This TCR beta chain was identified in a study of OX40 agonist ivuxolimab in advanced cancers. This clone was detected only once. TCRdb's table, derived via immunoSEQ multiplex PCR, lists solely in-frame clones and lacks some. The sample lists around 44,000 clones, approximately 80% occurring once. The V segment lost 6 bases and the J segment 2 bases; nucleotides outside the gene matches: 10. This CDR3 region has 15 residues. CDR1 and CDR2 (germline): LNHDA, SQIVND (reference sequence). This specimen consisted of CD4+ or CD8+ T cells sorted from blood, obtained in a trial of the OX40 agonist ivuxolimab. The chain carries TRBV19 and TRBJ2-7, with 7 bases identical to TRBD1. The sequence came from an adult with an advanced solid tumor such as melanoma, head and neck, liver or kidney cancer. The CDR3 here is CASRTTHDRAYEQYF. The DNA of the CDR3 is TGTGCCAGTAGGACGACACACGACAGGGCCTACGAGCAGTACTTC.